This entry lists 24 T cell receptor beta chains sequenced from one sample in a study of T cells after yellow fever vaccination. MiXCR was run by TCRdb on the 5' RACE reads, yielding one entry per CDR3 protein. The sample contains 500,000 to 650,000 distinct CDR3 sequences, approximately 13% of which appear only once. Sample: PBMCs, taken on the day of the yellow fever booster vaccination. These receptors were collected from a man aged 30 to 39 who received the YFV17D yellow fever vaccine.

The rearrangement uses TRBV6-4 and TRBJ2-3, with 8 bases fitting TRBD1. The CDR3 runs to 16 residues. Germline CDR1 is MRHNA and CDR2 is SNTAGT. J was trimmed by 2 bases and V by 2 bases; bases with no gene match: 6. The CDR3 protein is CASSDVPDRATDTQYF. The CDR3 DNA sequence: TGTGCCAGCAGTGACGTCCCGGACAGGGCCACAGATACGCAGTATTTT.

The chain couples TRBV7-9 to TRBJ2-7; TRBD1 might be the D (5 bases). V lost 1 base, J lost 5 bases, and 9 bases lay in between. The CDR3 length is 13 residues. CDR1 is SEHNR and CDR2 is FQNEAQ in the germline V gene (reference sequence). The CDR3 sequence is CASSLVGRDEQYF. CDR3 DNA sequence: TGTGCCAGCAGCTTAGTAGGCAGGGACGAGCAGTACTTC.

This clonotype was detected ten times or more. J is TRBJ2-7 and V is TRBV5-5, with unresolved D. From germline, CDR1 is SGHKS and CDR2 YYEKEE (reference sequence). Trimming pared 2 bases from V and 7 bases from J, leaving 16 bases between. CDR3 length: 14 amino acids. CDR3 DNA: TGTGCCAGCAGCTTTAAGTCCAGACCAGCGGAGCAGTACTTC. This codes for CASSFKSRPAEQYF.

The chain is built from TRBV19 and TRBJ2-7; 10 bases fit TRBD2. Per germline, CDR1 LNHDA and CDR2 SQIVND (reference sequence). The CDR3 runs 15 residues. V lost 1 base, J lost 5 bases, and 5 bases stayed unmatched. CDR3 nucleotides: TGTGCCAGTAGTATAGCGGCTAGCGGGAGAAACGAGCAGTACTTC. It codes for CASSIAASGRNEQYF. The entire variable domain, with the rest obtained from reference TRBV19 and TRBJ2-7, is as follows: DGGITQSPKYLFRKEGQNVTLSCEQNLNHDAMYWYRQDPGQGLRLIYYSQIVNDFQKGDIAEGYSVSREKKESFPLTVTSAQKNPTAFYLCASSIAASGRNEQYFGPGTRLTVT.

V usage is TRBV29-1 and J usage is TRBJ2-3; D perhaps matches TRBD2 (6 bases). Per the germline V gene, CDR1 is SQVTM and CDR2 is ANQGSEA. The CDR3 contains 13 residues. This chain's CDR3 is CGFVAVSTDTQYF. CDR3 sequence (DNA): TGCGGCTTCGTAGCGGTTAGCACAGATACGCAGTATTTT.

J is TRBJ2-3 and V is TRBV6-2 or TRBV6-3, with D tentatively TRBD1 (6 bases). With 6 bases removed from V and 6 bases from J, the gap between germline ends came to 25 bases. Germline values: CDR1 MNHEY, CDR2 SVGEGT. The CDR3 loop spans 17 amino acids. This CDR3 reads CASRKRTDPKLGDTQYF. CDR3 DNA: TGTGCCAGCAGAAAGAGGACAGACCCTAAACTAGGGGATACGCAGTATTTT.

This clonotype was recorded many times. The chain uses TRBV7-2 and TRBJ2-2, with a tentative D call TRBD2 (5 bases). The germline CDR1 and CDR2 sequences are SGHTA and FQGNSA. The CDR3 spans 14 residues. V was clipped by 5 bases and J by 6 bases, with 13 bases between them. The CDR3 nucleotides read TGTGCCAGCAGCGTAGGACCGAGGGCCGGGGAGCTGTTTTTT. The encoded protein is CASSVGPRAGELFF.

V gene TRBV6-2 or TRBV6-3 combines with J gene TRBJ1-2; tentative D call: TRBD1 (5 bases). In germline, CDR1 is MNHEY, CDR2 SVGEGT. This CDR3 is 13 amino acids long. Trimming cost V 0 bases and J 7 bases, with 9 bases left between them. CDR3 sequence: CASSYSRGVGYTF. The CDR3 nucleotides read TGTGCCAGCAGTTACTCGAGAGGGGTTGGCTACACCTTC.

V gene TRBV7-2 combines with J gene TRBJ1-6; D unclear. Trimming removed 0 bases at V and 7 bases at J, with 7 bases between. Germline V gives CDR1 SGHTA, CDR2 FQGNSA. There are 14 residues in the CDR3. The CDR3 loop reads CASSLAAGNSPLHF. As DNA, the CDR3 is TGTGCCAGCAGCTTAGCGGCCGGAAATTCACCCCTCCACTTT.

Only a few counts were recorded for this clonotype. This chain uses TRBV20-1 with TRBJ2-3, with a tentative D call TRBD1 (6 bases). CDR3 length equals 15 residues. Between the trimmed V and J ends, which lost 0 bases and 4 bases, there was a span of 14 bases. The germline V gene encodes CDR1 DFQATT and CDR2 SNEGSKA (reference sequence). The CDR3 DNA is TGCAGTGCTAGAGATTCCAGGGGACCGGCAGATACGCAGTATTTT. It encodes CSARDSRGPADTQYF.

This clonotype was seen more than once but under ten times. This rearrangement joins TRBV9 to TRBJ1-1; no reliable D call. V gave up 0 bases and J gave up 5 bases, with 17 bases separating them. Germline-derived CDR1 and CDR2 are SGDLS and YYNGEE. The CDR3 is 16 amino acids. The CDR3 DNA reads TGTGCCAGCAGCGTAGTGGGTGGGGATCCTGGGACTGAAGCTTTCTTT. As protein: CASSVVGGDPGTEAFF.

The rearrangement links TRBV13 to TRBJ2-1; D is unresolved. CDR3 length: 19 amino acids. The V end lost 2 bases, the J end lost 5 bases, and 25 bases lay between the germline ends. Looked up from germline, CDR1 is PRHDT and CDR2 is FYEKMQ (reference sequence). CDR3 DNA sequence: TGTGCCAGCAGCTTATCTCTTGGCGTTGAGGTATCCCTCGACAATGAGCAGTTCTTC. Translation gives CASSLSLGVEVSLDNEQFF.

This chain connects TRBV12-3 or TRBV12-4 to TRBJ1-4; 9 nucleotides line up with TRBD1. CDR3 length equals 14 residues. Trimming removed 4 bases from V and 8 bases from J; junction bases left unmatched: 5. The CDR3, as DNA: TGTGCCAGCAGTTCGACAGGGGGTGAGGAAAAACTGTTTTTT. Encoded protein: CASSSTGGEEKLFF.

This clonotype came up a few times. Here the CDR3 reads CASSLSGGDGYTF. For the CDR3, the DNA is TGTGCCAGCAGCCTGTCAGGGGGCGATGGCTACACCTTC. The chain recombines TRBV12-3 or TRBV12-4 with TRBJ1-2; 8 bases line up with TRBD1. The CDR3 runs to 13 residues. Trimming removed 6 bases from V and 6 bases from J; junction bases left unmatched: 6.

This chain connects TRBV28 to TRBJ2-7, with TRBD1 matching over 8 bases. The germline V gene has CDR1 MDHEN and CDR2 SYDVKM. The junction had 14 bases not matched to a gene; V was cut back by 5 bases and J by 2 bases. The CDR3 contains 17 residues. CDR3 sequence (DNA): TGTGCCAGCAGTCTTCGTCAGGGGGCTACATTTCCCTACGAGCAGTACTTC. This gives the protein CASSLRQGATFPYEQYF.

This clonotype was seen more than once but under ten times. The DNA of the CDR3 is TGTGCCAGCAAGCCAACAGGAGCGGAGACCCAGTACTTC. Amino acid sequence: CASKPTGAETQYF. The V call is TRBV12-3 or TRBV12-4, the J call TRBJ2-5, with a weak D call TRBD1 (5 bases). The CDR3 has 13 residues. V gave up 7 bases and J gave up 5 bases, with 14 bases separating them.

V and J are TRBV12-3 or TRBV12-4 and TRBJ2-3; TRBD2 matches at 8 bases. J was trimmed by 3 bases and V by 5 bases; bases with no gene match: 13. This CDR3 comprises 17 residues. In DNA, the CDR3 is TGTGCCAGCAGTACCACATTACTAGCGGTTGTAACAGATACGCAGTATTTT. As protein: CASSTTLLAVVTDTQYF.

The chain is built from TRBV7-2 and TRBJ2-7; TRBD2 agrees at 15 bases. Germline CDR1 reads SGHTA; CDR2 reads FQGNSA. V shed 5 bases, J shed 4 bases, and the junction held 9 bases outside the gene matches. There are 17 residues in the CDR3. Here the CDR3 reads CASSREGLAGGFYEQYF. The DNA for the CDR3 is TGTGCCAGCAGCCGCGAGGGACTAGCGGGAGGTTTTTACGAGCAGTACTTC.

This clonotype was observed a few times. This sequence joins TRBV6-1 and TRBJ2-5; D not certain. The germline CDR1 and CDR2 sequences are MNHNS and SASEGT. V shed 6 bases and J shed 4 bases, with 15 bases lying between them. The CDR3 runs 14 residues. DNA for the CDR3: TGTGCCAGCAGCCCATTCTCCTGGGGAGAGACCCAGTACTTC. This translates into CASSPFSWGETQYF.

The V gene is TRBV5-1, the J gene TRBJ2-3; 10 positions match TRBD2. Germline-derived CDR1 and CDR2 are SGHRS and YFSETQ. Losses at the gene ends were 0 bases for V and 1 base for J; bases not matched to a gene: 5. The CDR3 has 17 amino acids. The CDR3 sequence: CASSLVESGRGTDTQYF. In nucleotides, the CDR3 is TGCGCCAGCAGCTTGGTGGAAAGCGGGAGGGGCACAGATACGCAGTATTTT.

The table lists this clonotype with a few counts. The chain carries TRBV27 and TRBJ2-7; 10 positions agree with TRBD2. Germline V CDR1 and CDR2: MNHEY, SMNVEV (reference sequence). This CDR3 is 16 amino acids long. J was trimmed by 1 base and V by 8 bases; bases with no gene match: 11. The CDR3, as DNA: TGTGCCAGCGGGAGCCGGGCTAGCGGGAGTTCCTACGAGCAGTACTTC. Translation gives CASGSRASGSSYEQYF.

The V call is TRBV5-1, the J call TRBJ1-2; no definite D call. With 7 bases removed from V and 7 bases from J, the gap between germline ends came to 11 bases. The CDR3 has 11 residues. Looked up from germline, CDR1 is SGHRS and CDR2 is YFSETQ. CDR3 sequence: CASLGSLGYTF. The CDR3 nucleotides read TGCGCCAGCCTGGGGAGTCTTGGCTACACCTTC.

There are a few counts of this clonotype. The V gene is TRBV5-1, the J gene TRBJ2-3; TRBD2 agrees at 8 bases. The CDR3 is made up of 15 amino acids. The V gene's germline CDR1 is SGHRS and CDR2 YFSETQ. V lost 7 bases and J lost 4; bases outside the gene matches: 11. CDR3 sequence: CASGLGTSGADTQYF. The CDR3 nucleotides are TGCGCCAGCGGGTTGGGAACTAGCGGAGCAGATACGCAGTATTTT.

V and J are TRBV20-1 and TRBJ2-3; 9 bases line up with TRBD2. Germline V lookup: CDR1 DFQATT, CDR2 SNEGSKA (reference sequence). The CDR3 length is 16 residues. The junction had 12 bases not matched to a gene; V was cut back by 2 bases and J by 6 bases. The CDR3 protein is CSARSLSGGRGDTQYF. The CDR3 DNA is TGCAGTGCTAGATCCCTTAGCGGGGGCCGAGGCGATACGCAGTATTTT.